A selection of T cell receptor beta chains follows, all from one sample in a study of cytomegalovirus exposure and HLA in healthy donors. The assay was immunoSEQ multiplex PCR, and TCRdb's table has in-frame clones only and misses some. The listing records 55,000 to 80,000 clones. Sequenced sample: PBMCs. The receptor set was obtained from a man in his forties or fifties in good health and CMV-seronegative. CDR3s include the opening cysteine and the closing phenylalanine or tryptophan. Fields, in order: CDR3 protein, CDR3 DNA, D gene, V gene, J gene. The D gene is left open where the match is weak.

cdr3_aa: CAWSSPVAFF
cdr3_nt: TGTGCCTGGAGTTCACCGGTGGCTTTCTTT
d_call: NA
v_call: TRBV30
j_call: TRBJ1-1

cdr3_aa: CASSFRGSEGYTF
cdr3_nt: TGTGCCAGCAGCTTCCGGGGGTCTGAGGGCTACACCTTC
d_call: NA
v_call: TRBV5-4
j_call: TRBJ1-2

cdr3_aa: CASSVGQTGELFF
cdr3_nt: TGTGCCAGCAGCGTCGGACAAACCGGGGAGCTGTTTTTT
d_call: NA
v_call: TRBV6-1
j_call: TRBJ2-2

cdr3_aa: CASSLGGQENYEQYF
cdr3_nt: TGCGCCAGCAGCTTGGGGGGACAGGAGAACTACGAGCAGTACTTC
d_call: TRBD1
v_call: TRBV5-1
j_call: TRBJ2-7

cdr3_aa: CASSDRGQTYNSPLHF
cdr3_nt: TGTGCCAGTTCAGACAGGGGGCAGACCTATAATTCACCCCTCCACTTT
d_call: TRBD1
v_call: TRBV27
j_call: TRBJ1-6

cdr3_aa: CASNRVFGNEQFF
cdr3_nt: TGTGCCAGTAACAGGGTTTTTGGCAATGAGCAGTTCTTC
d_call: NA
v_call: TRBV19
j_call: TRBJ2-1

cdr3_aa: CASSQFGGIGNTEAFF
cdr3_nt: TGTGCCAGCAGCCAATTTGGGGGGATAGGGAACACTGAAGCTTTCTTT
d_call: NA
v_call: TRBV14
j_call: TRBJ1-1

cdr3_aa: CSVWEGKGDF
cdr3_nt: TGCAGCGTCTGGGAGGGGAAGGGGGATTTT
d_call: NA
v_call: TRBV29-1
j_call: TRBJ1-1

cdr3_aa: CASSRKTSPNEQFF
cdr3_nt: TGTGCCAGCAGCCGAAAGACTAGCCCGAATGAGCAGTTCTTC
d_call: TRBD2
v_call: TRBV5-4
j_call: TRBJ2-1

cdr3_aa: CASSSSGTSGVKNEQFF
cdr3_nt: TGTGCTAGCAGTTCATCCGGGACTAGCGGGGTCAAAAATGAGCAGTTCTTC
d_call: TRBD2
v_call: TRBV7-7
j_call: TRBJ2-1

cdr3_aa: CASSLTGGATEAFF
cdr3_nt: TGTGCCAGCAGCTTAACCGGGGGGGCCACTGAAGCTTTCTTT
d_call: NA
v_call: TRBV11-1
j_call: TRBJ1-1

cdr3_aa: CAISESLAGVQETQYF
cdr3_nt: TGTGCCATCAGTGAGTCGTTAGCGGGGGTGCAAGAGACCCAGTACTTC
d_call: TRBD2
v_call: TRBV10-3
j_call: TRBJ2-5

cdr3_aa: CALIPSSTDTQYF
cdr3_nt: TGTGCCTTGATACCTAGTAGCACAGATACGCAGTATTTT
d_call: NA
v_call: TRBV30
j_call: TRBJ2-3

cdr3_aa: CASSEGLGFFGDEQYF
cdr3_nt: TGTGCCAGCAGTGAAGGACTGGGTTTCTTCGGGGACGAGCAGTACTTC
d_call: NA
v_call: TRBV6-1
j_call: TRBJ2-7